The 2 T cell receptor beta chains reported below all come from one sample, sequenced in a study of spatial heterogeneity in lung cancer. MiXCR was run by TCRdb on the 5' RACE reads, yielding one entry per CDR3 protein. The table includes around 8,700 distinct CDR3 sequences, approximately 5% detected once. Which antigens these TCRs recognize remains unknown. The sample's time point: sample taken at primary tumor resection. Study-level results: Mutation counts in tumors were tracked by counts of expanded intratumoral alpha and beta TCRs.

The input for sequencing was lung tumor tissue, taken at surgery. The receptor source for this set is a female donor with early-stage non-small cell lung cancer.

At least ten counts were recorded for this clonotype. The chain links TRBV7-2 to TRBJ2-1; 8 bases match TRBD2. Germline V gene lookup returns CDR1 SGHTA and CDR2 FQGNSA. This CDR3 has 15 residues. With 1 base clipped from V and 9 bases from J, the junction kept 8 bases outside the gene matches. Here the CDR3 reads CASSLDGTRTGEQFF. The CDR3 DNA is TGTGCCAGCAGCTTAGATGGGACTAGAACAGGTGAGCAGTTCTTC.

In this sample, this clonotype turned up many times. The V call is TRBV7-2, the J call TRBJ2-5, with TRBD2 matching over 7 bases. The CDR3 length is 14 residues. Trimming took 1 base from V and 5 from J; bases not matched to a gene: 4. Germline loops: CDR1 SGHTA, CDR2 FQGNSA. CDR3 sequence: CASSLGGTMETQYF. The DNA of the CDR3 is TGTGCCAGCAGCTTAGGAGGGACTATGGAGACCCAGTACTTC.